The T cell receptor beta chain described here comes from a study of beta chain features in type 1 diabetes. Across the study: Analysis included 95 million to 140 million sorted cells drawn from all samples.

Every isolated RNA sample was fully reverse transcribed, so sequencing captured expressed TCRB transcripts. Profiling relied on immunoSEQ multiplex PCR, and the TCRdb table lists in-frame clones only, not all of them. Here the sample spans around 340,000 clones, about 20% being singletons. CDR3 length equals 14 residues. With 10 bases clipped from V and 3 bases from J, the junction kept 6 bases outside the gene matches. Germline lookup yields CDR1 LNHDA and CDR2 SQIVND (reference sequence). The sequencing input was naive CD4+ T cells from blood. The TCR comes from a young woman in good health. The chain has TRBV19 and TRBJ2-2, with 9 nucleotides matching TRBD1. The CDR3, as DNA: TGTGCCACCCGGACAGGGGTTTACACCGGGGAGCTGTTTTTT. Translated, it gives CATRTGVYTGELFF. The full variable domain, rest sourced from reference TRBV19 and TRBJ2-2, is DGGITQSPKYLFRKEGQNVTLSCEQNLNHDAMYWYRQDPGQGLRLIYYSQIVNDFQKGDIAEGYSVSREKKESFPLTVTSAQKNPTAFYLCATRTGVYTGELFFGEGSRLTVL.